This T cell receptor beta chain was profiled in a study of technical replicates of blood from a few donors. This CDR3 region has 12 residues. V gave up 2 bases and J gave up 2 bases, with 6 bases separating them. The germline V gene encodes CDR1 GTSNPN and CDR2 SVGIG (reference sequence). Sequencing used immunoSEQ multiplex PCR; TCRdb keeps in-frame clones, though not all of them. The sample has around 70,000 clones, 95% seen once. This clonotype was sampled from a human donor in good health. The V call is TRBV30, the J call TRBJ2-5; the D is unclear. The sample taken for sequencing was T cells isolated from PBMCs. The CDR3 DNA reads TGTGCCTGGAGTTTCAGTCAAGAGACCCAGTACTTC. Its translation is CAWSFSQETQYF.